A single sample is the source of the 14 T cell receptor beta chains below, sequenced in a study of shared clonotypes between healthy human individuals. The data were produced by immunoSEQ multiplex PCR, yet TCRdb's version contains in-frame clones alone and is incomplete. The sample includes 980,000 or so clones, approximately 80% of them seen just once. Material: memory CD4+ T cells sorted from blood. Subset reported: CD45RA-negative fraction. These receptors all stem from a man aged 18 to 29 in good health.

The J gene is TRBJ1-1, the V gene TRBV11-1; TRBD1 aligns across 8 bases. This CDR3 comprises 16 residues. The trim removed 5 bases at V and 1 base at J, leaving 9 bases unmatched. The germline V gene has CDR1 SGHAT and CDR2 FQDESV (reference sequence). The CDR3 reads CASSPGQGRGNTEAFF. CDR3 DNA sequence: TGTGCCAGCAGCCCTGGACAGGGCCGGGGGAACACTGAAGCTTTCTTT.

This clone has a handful of counts. The chain couples TRBV14 to TRBJ1-6, with D perhaps matching TRBD1 (6 bases). The CDR3 length is 15 residues. Germline lookup yields CDR1 SGHDN and CDR2 FVKESK. The germline V and J ends were trimmed by 0 bases and 8 bases, with 11 bases remaining between them. As DNA, the CDR3 is TGTGCCAGCAGCCAAGATACAGGGAAATATTCACCCCTCCACTTT. Amino acid sequence: CASSQDTGKYSPLHF.

The rearrangement joins TRBV7-9 to TRBJ2-5; D is uncertain. The CDR3 is 15 amino acids. Per the germline V gene, CDR1 is SEHNR and CDR2 is FQNEAQ (reference sequence). Trimming pared 5 bases from V and 0 bases from J, leaving 13 bases between. The CDR3 DNA is TGTGCCAGCAGCGCAAGGTTGAGGAACCAAGAGACCCAGTACTTC. This translates into CASSARLRNQETQYF. The entire variable domain, with the rest obtained from reference TRBV7-9 and TRBJ2-5, is as follows: DTGVSQNPRHKITKRGQNVTFRCDPISEHNRLYWYRQTLGQGPEFLTYFQNEAQLEKSRLLSDRFSAERPKGSFSTLEIQRTEQGDSAMYLCASSARLRNQETQYFGPGTRLLVL.

This chain uses TRBV7-9 with TRBJ1-2, with D perhaps TRBD1 (5 bases). The germline V and J ends were trimmed by 5 bases and 4 bases, with 20 bases remaining between them. Germline CDR1 is SEHNR and CDR2 is FQNEAQ (reference sequence). This CDR3 contains 16 residues. CDR3 bases: TGTGCCAGCAGCGCAGATGGATTTGCAGGGCCCTATGGCTACACCTTC. The encoded protein is CASSADGFAGPYGYTF.

V is TRBV7-6 and J is TRBJ1-4; D perhaps matches TRBD1 (6 bases). This CDR3 has 19 residues. Trimming removed 5 bases from V and 2 bases from J, with 24 bases in between. Germline V gene lookup returns CDR1 SGHVS and CDR2 FNYEAQ. CDR3 region: CASSPLTLVSGATNEKLFF. CDR3 nucleotide sequence: TGTGCCAGCAGCCCTCTTACATTAGTATCGGGGGCGACTAATGAAAAACTGTTTTTT.

To note about this clone: The same CDR3 can be traced to other DNA sequences in this sample. V usage is TRBV5-6 and J usage is TRBJ2-7, with 7 bases lining up with TRBD1. V lost 5 bases and J lost 7; bases outside the gene matches: 6. Germline CDR1 reads SGHDT; CDR2 reads YYEEEE. There are 12 residues in the CDR3. CDR3 amino acids: CASSPGGYEQYF. The CDR3 DNA reads as TGTGCCAGCAGTCCAGGGGGTTATGAGCAGTACTTC.

This clone was counted only a few times. This specimen includes other DNA sequences encoding the same CDR3. The chain links TRBV5-1 to TRBJ2-1; 7 bases match TRBD1. The germline V gene encodes CDR1 SGHRS and CDR2 YFSETQ. Trimming took 0 bases from V and 8 from J; bases not matched to a gene: 2. The CDR3 is made up of 13 amino acids. In nucleotides, the CDR3 is TGCGCCAGCAGCTTGGGACAGGGTGATGAGCAGTTCTTC. As protein: CASSLGQGDEQFF. Variable domain in full (rest from reference TRBV5-1 and TRBJ2-1): KAGVTQTPRYLIKTRGQQVTLSCSPISGHRSVSWYQQTPGQGLQFLFEYFSETQRNKGNFPGRFSGRQFSNSRSEMNVSTLELGDSALYLCASSLGQGDEQFFGPGTRLTVL.

The rearrangement joins TRBV7-2 to TRBJ2-7; D may be TRBD2 (6 bases). This CDR3 has 14 residues. Per germline, CDR1 SGHTA and CDR2 FQGNSA. V gave up 5 bases and J gave up 0 bases, with 11 bases separating them. The CDR3 nucleotides are TGTGCCAGCAGCCCGGGACTGGGCTCCTACGAGCAGTACTTC. The encoded protein is CASSPGLGSYEQYF.

This clone was seen just once. V usage is TRBV11-2 and J usage is TRBJ1-6; tentative D call: TRBD1 (6 bases). The V and J ends lost 5 bases and 8 bases respectively, with 16 bases between them. From germline, CDR1 is SGHAT and CDR2 FQNNGV. The CDR3 is 15 amino acids. The CDR3 protein is CASSTRTVPDSPLHF. For the CDR3, the DNA is TGTGCCAGCAGCACTCGGACAGTCCCGGATTCACCCCTCCACTTT.

This clone was detected only once. This sequence may be a read error, since a much larger clone differs from it by one base. The sample has other DNA sequences that encode this CDR3 too. The gene calls are TRBV5-1 and TRBJ2-7, with 8 bases lining up with TRBD1. The CDR3 consists of 13 residues. Germline CDR1 and CDR2: SGHRS and YFSETQ. The CDR3 is CASSLDRAYEQYF. CDR3 coding DNA: TGCGCCAGCAGTTTGGACAGGGCCTACGAGCAGTACTTC.

On this clone: A much more abundant neighbour one base away suggests this may be a read error. Other DNA sequences in the sample encode the same CDR3. The rearrangement joins TRBV7-2 to TRBJ2-5; no reliable D call. The V gene lost 2 bases and the J gene lost 5 bases, with 3 bases spanning the gap. Germline V lookup: CDR1 SGHTA, CDR2 FQGNSA. CDR3 length equals 11 residues. CDR3 residues: CASSLKETQYF. The CDR3 DNA is TGTGCCAGCAGCTTAAAGGAGACCCAGTACTTC.

V is TRBV5-3 and J is TRBJ1-2; D remains ambiguous. TRBV5-3 is an ORF, with its function uncertain. Trimming took 0 bases from V and 1 from J, leaving 4 bases between them. This CDR3 comprises 13 residues. The CDR3 here is CARSLVNNYGYTF. In DNA, the CDR3 is TGTGCCAGAAGCTTGGTGAATAACTATGGCTACACCTTC.

The chain joins TRBV7-3 to TRBJ2-2; D perhaps matches TRBD1 (5 bases). Trimming took off 2 bases at V and 5 bases at J, with 6 bases between the two ends. The length of the CDR3 is 13 residues. Germline CDR1 SGHTA, CDR2 FQGTGA. Here the CDR3 DNA reads TGTGCCAGCAGCTTAGGGGCTACCGGGGAGCTGTTTTTT. Protein product: CASSLGATGELFF.

V usage is TRBV30 and J usage is TRBJ2-7, with TRBD2 matching 7 bases. Germline loops: CDR1 GTSNPN, CDR2 SVGIG (reference sequence). V lost 4 bases to trimming and J lost 1 base; unmatched junction nucleotides: 7. This CDR3 comprises 14 residues. The CDR3 DNA reads as TGTGCCTGGAAAGCGGGGACTTTGTCCTACGAGCAGTACTTC. Its translation is CAWKAGTLSYEQYF.